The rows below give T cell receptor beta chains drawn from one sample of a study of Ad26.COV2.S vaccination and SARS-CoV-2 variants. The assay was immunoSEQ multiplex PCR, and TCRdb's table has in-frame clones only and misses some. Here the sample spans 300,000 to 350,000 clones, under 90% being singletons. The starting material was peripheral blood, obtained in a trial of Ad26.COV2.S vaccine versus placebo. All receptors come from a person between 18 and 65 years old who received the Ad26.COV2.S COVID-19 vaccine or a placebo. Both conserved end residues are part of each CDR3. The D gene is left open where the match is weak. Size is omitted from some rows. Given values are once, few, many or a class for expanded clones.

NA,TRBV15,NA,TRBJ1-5,TGTGCCACCAGCACTAGCAATCAGCCCCAGCATTTT,CATSTSNQPQHF
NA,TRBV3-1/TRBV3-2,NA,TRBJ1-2,TGTGCCAGCAGCCAACTCTCAATGAGAGCTAACTATGGCTACACCTTC,CASSQLSMRANYGYTF
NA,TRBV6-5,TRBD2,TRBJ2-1,TGTGCCAGCAGTAAGACTAGCGGGGGGGTCAATGAGCAGTTCTTC,CASSKTSGGVNEQFF
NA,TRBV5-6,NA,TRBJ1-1,TGTGCCAGCAGCTTGGATCTGGGATGGGACACTGAAGCTTTCTTT,CASSLDLGWDTEAFF
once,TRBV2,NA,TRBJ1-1,TGTGCCGGTATCAGGGGCACTGAAGCTTTCTTT,CAGIRGTEAFF
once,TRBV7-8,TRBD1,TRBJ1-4,TGTGCCAGCAGACCGGGACAGGGAGATCCAGCTAATGAAAAACTGTTTTTT,CASRPGQGDPANEKLFF
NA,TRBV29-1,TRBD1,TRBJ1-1,TGCAGCGTTGTTTCACAGGGGGGAATGAACACTGAAGCTTTCTTT,CSVVSQGGMNTEAFF
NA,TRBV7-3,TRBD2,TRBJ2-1,TGTGCCAGCAGCTCCCGGACTAGCGGGCTTTCCTACAATGAGCAGTTCTTC,CASSSRTSGLSYNEQFF
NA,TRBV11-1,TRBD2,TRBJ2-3,TGTGCCAGCAGCAGGGGGGGGAGCGGGAGTTCGGATACGCAGTATTTT,CASSRGGSGSSDTQYF
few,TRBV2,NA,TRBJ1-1,TGTGCCAGCAGTGAGGCAAATGAAGCTTTCTTT,CASSEANEAFF
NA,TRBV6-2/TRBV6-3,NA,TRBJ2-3,TGTGCCAGCAGTGTGTCTTTGCTGACTAGGCGCGGCACAGATACGCAGTATTTT,CASSVSLLTRRGTDTQYF
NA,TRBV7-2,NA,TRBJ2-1,TGTGCCAGCAGCCAACAGGGCACTAGCCGGAATGAGCAGTTCTTC,CASSQQGTSRNEQFF
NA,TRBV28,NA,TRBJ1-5,TGTGCCAGCAGTTTAACCAATCAGCCCCAGCATTTT,CASSLTNQPQHF
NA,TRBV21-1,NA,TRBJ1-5,NA,CASSKWGPGARINQPQHF
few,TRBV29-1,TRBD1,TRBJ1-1,TGCAGCGTTTTGACAGGGACGGAGACTGAAGCTTTCTTT,CSVLTGTETEAFF
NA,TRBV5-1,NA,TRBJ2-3,TGCGCCAGCGGATGGGGGCCCCTCACAGATACGCAGTATTTT,CASGWGPLTDTQYF
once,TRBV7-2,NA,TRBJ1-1,TGTGCCAGCAGCCAAACTCCAGGACATACGGCTTTCTTT,CASSQTPGHTAFF